The sequence of this TCR beta chain was determined in a study of T cell changes during pregnancy in multiple sclerosis. This CDR3 region has 24 residues. The data were produced by immunoSEQ multiplex PCR, yet TCRdb's version contains in-frame clones alone and is incomplete. Here the sample spans about 74,000 clones, approximately 91% being singletons. The sample consisted of peripheral blood, taken in the third trimester of pregnancy. The chain combines TRBV21-1 with TRBJ1-5; the table's D call, TRBD1, was not checked against the DNA. TRBV21-1 is noted as a pseudogene. This clonotype was sampled from a female donor with multiple sclerosis, enrolled in a pregnancy study. CDR3 protein: CASSKVPGNGFRDRTSGRNQPQHF. The CDR3 nucleotides are TGTGCCAGCAGCAAAGTTCCCGGGAATGGGTTCCGGGACAGGACTTCGGGGCGCAATCAGCCCCAGCATTTT.